A single sample is the source of the 15 T cell receptor beta chains below, sequenced in a study of response to subunit inactivated influenza vaccine. TCRdb itself ran the RT-PCR reads through MiXCR, one entry per CDR3 protein. The profile shows about 170,000 distinct CDR3 sequences, roughly 10% of them singletons. This specimen was CD8+ T cells sorted from PBMCs, taken roughly 24 months after vaccination. The receptors come from a man in his fifties or sixties who received an inactivated influenza vaccine.

The chain employs TRBV6-1 and TRBJ2-7, with D perhaps assigned TRBD1 or TRBD2 (5 bases each). Trimming stripped 5 bases from V and 2 bases from J, with 13 bases between. Germline lookup yields CDR1 MNHNS and CDR2 SASEGT. The CDR3 covers 14 residues. In nucleotides, the CDR3 is TGTGCCAGCAGTCCGCGAGGGGCGACCTACGAGCAGTACTTC. Its translation is CASSPRGATYEQYF.

In its sample, this clonotype was seen a few times. CDR3 in DNA: TGTGCCATCAGTGATACTAGCGGGGGAGATGAGCAGTTCTTC. Residues: CAISDTSGGDEQFF. V is TRBV10-3 and J is TRBJ2-1, with 11 bases fitting TRBD2. This CDR3 region has 14 residues. V was pared by 3 bases and J by 8 bases, with 3 bases of the junction left unmatched. The germline V gene encodes CDR1 ENHRY and CDR2 SYGVKD.

The genes are TRBV20-1 and TRBJ2-7; tentative D call: TRBD2 (5 bases). The ends were cut back, 3 bases at V and 3 bases at J, with 12 bases in the middle. This CDR3 region has 13 residues. CDR1 and CDR2 from the germline V gene are DFQATT and SNEGSKA (reference sequence). The CDR3 sequence is CSARGGPGYEQYF. The CDR3 region has the DNA TGCAGTGCTAGGGGCGGGCCGGGCTACGAGCAGTACTTC.

In this sample, this clonotype turned up a few times. V and J are TRBV20-1 and TRBJ2-1; 12 nucleotides match TRBD1. Per germline, CDR1 DFQATT and CDR2 SNEGSKA (reference sequence). V shed 7 bases, J shed 2 bases, and the junction held 9 bases outside the gene matches. The CDR3 spans 16 residues. The CDR3 is CSVPGQGARPYNEQFF. For the CDR3, the DNA is TGCAGTGTGCCGGGACAGGGGGCTCGTCCCTACAATGAGCAGTTCTTC.

This chain connects TRBV20-1 to TRBJ1-5, with a tentative D call TRBD1 (5 bases). This CDR3 has 12 amino acids. Per germline, CDR1 DFQATT and CDR2 SNEGSKA (reference sequence). Trimming left V 6 bases short and J 11 bases short, with 17 bases between. The CDR3: CSAEGMTGTQHF. In DNA, the CDR3 is TGCAGTGCGGAGGGGATGACCGGGACCCAGCATTTT.

This clonotype was counted at least ten times. The chain employs TRBV2 and TRBJ2-7; TRBD1 might be the D (6 bases). This CDR3 is built from 14 residues. Trimming took 0 bases from V and 3 from J, leaving 9 bases between them. Looked up from germline, CDR1 is SNHLY and CDR2 is FYNNEI. The CDR3 nucleotides are TGTGCCAGCAGTGAAGCGGTAGGGGGCTACGAGCAGTACTTC. Its translation: CASSEAVGGYEQYF.

This clonotype was seen a few times. This chain uses TRBV10-1 with TRBJ2-2, with TRBD2 identical over 8 bases. Germline V gene sequence: CDR1 WNHNN, CDR2 SYGVQD (reference sequence). The trim removed 5 bases at V and 0 bases at J, leaving 5 bases unmatched. CDR3 length equals 16 residues. The DNA of the CDR3 is TGCGCCAGCAGTCCGACTAGCGAAGCGAACACCGGGGAGCTGTTTTTT. This encodes CASSPTSEANTGELFF.

The chain uses TRBV6-5 and TRBJ2-3, with 9 bases that match TRBD2. V trimming: 2 bases; J trimming: 1 base; junction bases outside the gene matches: 10. The CDR3 length is 18 residues. Per germline, CDR1 MNHEY and CDR2 SVGAGI. The CDR3 region is CASSYAGLALGRTDTQYF. The DNA of the CDR3 is TGTGCCAGCAGTTACGCGGGACTAGCTTTAGGCCGCACAGATACGCAGTATTTT.

The CDR3 region has the DNA TGTGCCAGCAGCTTAGAGTCGGAACGCTACGAGCAGTACTTC. This translates into CASSLESERYEQYF. V and J are TRBV7-2 and TRBJ2-7, with D unresolved. Between the trimmed V and J ends, which lost 1 base and 3 bases, there was a span of 10 bases. Germline CDR1 reads SGHTA; CDR2 reads FQGNSA. This CDR3 is 14 amino acids long.

This clonotype occurred a few times. The chain is built from TRBV7-2 and TRBJ2-3; a weak D match, TRBD1 (6 bases). This CDR3 is 17 amino acids long. Germline V lookup: CDR1 SGHTA, CDR2 FQGNSA. Trimming removed 2 bases at V and 3 bases at J, with 18 bases between. The CDR3: CASSLWGRESGTDTQYF. The CDR3 DNA follows: TGTGCCAGCAGCTTATGGGGGCGCGAAAGTGGAACAGATACGCAGTATTTT.

This clonotype was seen a handful of times. The rearrangement links TRBV10-3 to TRBJ2-7; D is unresolved. There are 13 residues in the CDR3. V shed 1 base and J shed 3 bases, with 7 bases lying between them. Per germline, CDR1 ENHRY and CDR2 SYGVKD. The CDR3 sequence is CAISELLSYEQYF. CDR3 nucleotide sequence: TGTGCCATCAGTGAGTTACTAAGCTACGAGCAGTACTTC.

This clonotype has only a few counts. The chain employs TRBV6-2 or TRBV6-3 and TRBJ1-3, with D uncertain. The germline CDR1 and CDR2 sequences are MNHEY and SVGEGT. Trimming took 5 bases from V and 0 from J, leaving 8 bases between them. The CDR3 has 14 residues. CDR3 protein: CASSTRVSGNTIYF. CDR3 DNA: TGTGCCAGCAGTACCCGGGTCTCTGGAAACACCATATATTTT.

In this sample, this clonotype turned up many times. This sequence joins TRBV7-9 and TRBJ2-1; the D is unclear. Trimming removed 4 bases from V and 2 bases from J, with 12 bases in between. The CDR3 extends over 15 amino acids. Germline V gene lookup returns CDR1 SEHNR and CDR2 FQNEAQ (reference sequence). CDR3: CASSSKSGPYNEQFF. The CDR3 bases are TGTGCCAGCAGCTCCAAATCAGGACCCTACAATGAGCAGTTCTTC.

This clonotype was counted only a few times. The CDR3 sequence: CASSGDRDSFRYEQYF. The CDR3 DNA follows: TGTGCCAGCAGCGGGGACCGGGACAGTTTTCGCTACGAGCAGTACTTC. This chain joins TRBV5-6 and TRBJ2-7; 7 nucleotides line up with TRBD1. The germline CDR1 and CDR2 sequences are SGHDT and YYEEEE. CDR3 length equals 16 residues. Germline trimming cut 4 bases from V and 3 bases from J; bases unmatched to any gene: 13.

This clonotype was recorded many times. The rearrangement joins TRBV10-3 to TRBJ2-7, with unresolved D. The CDR3 is made up of 12 amino acids. Between the trimmed V and J ends, which lost 3 bases and 4 bases, there was a span of 7 bases. Germline V lookup: CDR1 ENHRY, CDR2 SYGVKD. CDR3 sequence: CAISERQYEQYF. DNA of the CDR3: TGTGCCATCAGTGAACGGCAGTACGAGCAGTACTTC.